The 16 T cell receptor beta chains listed next were all sequenced from one sample in a study of graft-versus-host responses after intestinal transplantation. Their target antigens are unknown. Some clones are missing from TCRdb's copy, which holds only in-frame ones; the method was immunoSEQ multiplex PCR. The sample has some 90,000 clones, 80% to 95% seen once. The source material was unstimulated CD8+ T cells sorted from spleen or lymph node cells, sampled before intestinal transplant. The receptors derive from a human donor who received an intestinal transplant.

Turning to this clone: This CDR3 fails to terminate in the conserved phenylalanine or tryptophan, so it likely reflects a read error. J is TRBJ2-4 and V is TRBV27; D gene unclear. Germline-derived CDR1 and CDR2 are MNHEY and SMNVEV (reference sequence). The ends were cut back, 5 bases at V and 0 bases at J, with 11 bases in the middle. The CDR3 runs to 15 residues. CDR3 amino acids: CASSPSDIAKNIQYL. DNA for the CDR3: TGTGCCAGCAGTCCTTCGGATATAGCCAAAAACATTCAGTACCTC.

The V gene is TRBV5-1, the J gene TRBJ2-1, with TRBD1 matching 7 bases. This CDR3 is 15 amino acids long. The V and J ends lost 1 base and 8 bases, in that order; junction bases with no gene match: 9. The germline V gene has CDR1 SGHRS and CDR2 YFSETQ. CDR3 region: CASSLPGTANDEQFF. In DNA form, the CDR3 reads TGCGCCAGCAGCTTGCCCGGGACAGCGAACGATGAGCAGTTCTTC.

The gene calls are TRBV15 and TRBJ1-4; perhaps TRBD1 as D (5 bases). The CDR3 runs 12 residues. Trimming pared 6 bases from V and 5 bases from J, leaving 7 bases between. Germline V gives CDR1 LNHNV, CDR2 YYDKDF (reference sequence). The CDR3 nucleotides read TGTGCCACCAGTCAGGGCAATGAAAAACTGTTTTTT. Translating gives CATSQGNEKLFF.

This chain joins TRBV9 and TRBJ2-1, with D possibly being TRBD1 (6 bases). The CDR3 runs to 15 residues. Germline V gives CDR1 SGDLS, CDR2 YYNGEE. V lost 3 bases and J 4 bases, leaving 14 bases between the germline ends. The CDR3 DNA sequence: TGTGCCAGCAGCGCAGCAGGGGCTACTTACAATGAGCAGTTCTTC. It translates to CASSAAGATYNEQFF.

V and J are TRBV30 and TRBJ2-1; 12 bases fit TRBD2. Unmatched junction bases numbered 7, after V lost 4 bases and J lost 3 bases. CDR1 GTSNPN and CDR2 SVGIG come from the germline V gene (reference sequence). The CDR3 loop spans 16 amino acids. CDR3: CAWTLAGGVYYNEQFF. CDR3 in DNA: TGTGCCTGGACCCTAGCGGGAGGGGTATACTACAATGAGCAGTTCTTC.

This chain joins TRBV4-1 and TRBJ2-7, with unresolved D. With 5 bases removed from V and 2 bases from J, the gap between germline ends came to 16 bases. The CDR3 totals 15 residues. Germline V gene sequence: CDR1 MGHRA, CDR2 YSYEKL. This CDR3 reads CASSSTWIGTYEQYF. The CDR3 nucleotides are TGCGCCAGCAGCTCTACGTGGATTGGGACCTACGAGCAGTACTTC.

This clone was seen a single time. The chain employs TRBV4-2 and TRBJ2-1; tentatively, D is TRBD2 (6 bases). The length of the CDR3 is 16 residues. Germline V CDR1 and CDR2: LGHNA, YNFKEQ. Between the trimmed V and J ends, which lost 0 bases and 4 bases, there was a span of 13 bases. CDR3 residues: CASSQDHGSTYNEQFF. CDR3 nucleotides: TGTGCCAGCAGCCAAGATCACGGGAGTACGTACAATGAGCAGTTCTTC.

This chain connects TRBV9 to TRBJ2-7; D might be TRBD2 (6 bases). V was trimmed by 0 bases and J by 2 bases, leaving 15 bases between them. CDR1 is SGDLS and CDR2 is YYNGEE in the germline V gene. The CDR3 spans 16 residues. The CDR3 DNA follows: TGTGCCAGCAGCGTAGCCAGTGACTCGGGGGCCTACGAGCAGTACTTC. Encoded protein: CASSVASDSGAYEQYF.

The rearrangement links TRBV9 to TRBJ1-4, with a tentative D call TRBD1 (6 bases). V was shortened by 3 bases and J by 5 bases, with 17 bases between the two germline ends. The CDR3 covers 16 residues. Germline V lookup: CDR1 SGDLS, CDR2 YYNGEE. The CDR3 DNA reads TGTGCCAGCAGCGCCCCGTGGGACAAAGGAAATGAAAAACTGTTTTTT. Translated, it gives CASSAPWDKGNEKLFF.

This clone was seen once. The gene calls are TRBV5-6 and TRBJ1-2; no clear D gene. Germline V gene sequence: CDR1 SGHDT, CDR2 YYEEEE. The CDR3 consists of 15 residues. V lost 4 bases and J lost 7, with 20 bases in between. The CDR3 here is CASSPTPLDPGGYTF. The CDR3 nucleotides are TGTGCCAGCAGCCCAACACCTCTTGACCCGGGTGGCTACACCTTC.

The gene calls are TRBV5-6 and TRBJ1-2; D is perhaps TRBD1 (5 bases). Germline V gene data show CDR1 as SGHDT and CDR2 as YYEEEE. V lost 1 base to trimming and J lost 5 bases, with 6 bases between them. This CDR3 spans 12 amino acids. In DNA form, the CDR3 reads TGTGCCAGCAGCTTGAGGGGTTATGGCTACACCTTC. Protein sequence: CASSLRGYGYTF.

This chain uses TRBV4-1 with TRBJ2-5; D tentatively reads TRBD1 or TRBD2 (5 bases each). The CDR3 is made up of 15 amino acids. V was trimmed by 1 base and J by 2 bases, leaving 11 bases between them. CDR1 and CDR2 (germline): MGHRA, YSYEKL. CDR3 sequence reads: CASSQVWGSQETQYF. The CDR3 nucleotides read TGCGCCAGCAGCCAAGTTTGGGGGAGTCAAGAGACCCAGTACTTC.

To note about this clone: Its ends do not fully match the called genes, so a read error is possible. The gene calls are TRBV4-2 and TRBJ1-4; unclear D gene. Per the germline V gene, CDR1 is LGHNA and CDR2 is YNFKEQ. The length of the CDR3 is 16 residues. CDR3 protein: CASSHPQKVTSEKLFF. CDR3 coding DNA: TGTGCCAGCAGCCATCCGCAAAAGGTCACTAGTGAAAAACTGTTTTTT.

A single count supports this clone. The chain has TRBV10-3 and TRBJ2-5; D is possibly TRBD1 (5 bases). The DNA matches TRBJ2-7 better at its end, which makes the J call doubtful. Germline lookup yields CDR1 ENHRY and CDR2 SYGVKD. The CDR3 spans 15 residues. As DNA, the CDR3 is TGTGCCATCAGTGAGTCGCAGGGAAAAGGGTACGAGCAGTACTTC. This encodes CAISESQGKGYEQYF.

The V call is TRBV7-9, the J call TRBJ1-6; TRBD1 matches at 7 bases. CDR1 is SEHNR and CDR2 is FQNEAQ in the germline V gene (reference sequence). Germline trimming cut 1 base from V and 4 bases from J; bases unmatched to any gene: 7. This CDR3 contains 17 residues. The CDR3 protein is CASSLETGSGYNSPLHF. CDR3 bases: TGTGCCAGCAGCTTAGAGACAGGGTCGGGGTATAATTCACCCCTCCACTTT.

The chain joins TRBV5-1 to TRBJ2-1; D not certain. V was shortened by 2 bases and J by 7 bases, with 16 bases between the two germline ends. This CDR3 comprises 15 residues. Germline V gene sequence: CDR1 SGHRS, CDR2 YFSETQ. DNA for the CDR3: TGCGCCAGCAGCTTTTATCACTCCTTGGGGAATGAGCAGTTCTTC. Its translation: CASSFYHSLGNEQFF.